These 32 T cell receptor beta chains share one sample of origin, sequenced in a study of technical replicates of blood from a handful of donors. Libraries were prepared by immunoSEQ multiplex PCR; TCRdb keeps only in-frame clonotypes and omits some of them. The table shows approximately 66,000 clones, with more than 75% occurring only once. The source material was PBMCs. The origin of the receptors is a human donor in good health. Some clones in this sample may be carry-over from other donors' samples.

Here the CDR3 reads CASSPVSGGNYGYTF. For the CDR3, the DNA is TGTGCCAGCAGCCCTGTATCAGGGGGGAACTATGGCTACACCTTC. The J gene is TRBJ1-2, the V gene TRBV11-2, with TRBD1 matching 7 bases. From germline, CDR1 is SGHAT and CDR2 FQNNGV. The ends lost 5 bases at V and 2 bases at J; junction bases unmatched: 8. The CDR3 has 15 residues.

The chain employs TRBV7-9 and TRBJ2-7; possibly TRBD1 for D (6 bases). The CDR3 is 12 amino acids. The germline V and J ends were trimmed by 3 bases and 9 bases, with 12 bases remaining between them. Germline loops: CDR1 SEHNR, CDR2 FQNEAQ (reference sequence). CDR3 residues: CASSFEGGRQYF. The CDR3 DNA sequence: TGTGCCAGCAGCTTTGAAGGGGGTCGGCAGTACTTC.

This sequence joins TRBV7-2 and TRBJ1-2; D perhaps matches TRBD1 (6 bases). CDR3 length: 14 amino acids. The germline gives CDR1 SGHTA, CDR2 FQGNSA. The V gene lost 5 bases and the J gene lost 5 bases, with 15 bases spanning the gap. This CDR3 is CASSQGGGWYGYTF. The CDR3 DNA follows: TGTGCCAGCAGCCAAGGGGGGGGCTGGTATGGCTACACCTTC.

This clone was picked up one time. The chain recombines TRBV6-5 with TRBJ1-2; 7 bases are shared with TRBD1. Per germline, CDR1 MNHEY and CDR2 SVGAGI. Germline trimming cut 0 bases from V and 4 bases from J; bases unmatched to any gene: 5. CDR3 size: 15 residues. CDR3 DNA sequence: TGTGCCAGCAGTTACTCGATGGCAGGGGGCTATGGCTACACCTTC. This translates into CASSYSMAGGYGYTF.

V gene TRBV6-6 combines with J gene TRBJ2-1; D is ambiguous. V lost 0 bases to trimming and J lost 4 bases, with 7 bases between them. Germline V gives CDR1 MNHNY, CDR2 SVGAGI (reference sequence). The CDR3 runs 14 residues. The CDR3 bases are TGTGCCAGCAGTTACTCTAGCCTTTACAATGAGCAGTTCTTC. This sequence encodes CASSYSSLYNEQFF.

This chain joins TRBV2 and TRBJ2-2; 8 nucleotides line up with TRBD2. CDR1 is SNHLY and CDR2 is FYNNEI in the germline V gene. The V and J ends lost 4 bases and 4 bases, in that order; junction bases with no gene match: 5. CDR3 length equals 15 residues. In DNA form, the CDR3 reads TGTGCCAGCAGTGTCGGGGGGGGAACCACCGGGGAGCTGTTTTTT. Its protein is CASSVGGGTTGELFF.

The CDR3 sequence is CAMGDQQDRGLNGELFF. Written as DNA, the CDR3 is TGTGCCATGGGAGACCAACAGGACAGGGGCCTTAACGGGGAGCTGTTTTTT. The gene calls are TRBV10-3 and TRBJ2-2; 9 bases map to TRBD1. Germline CDR1 reads ENHRY; CDR2 reads SYGVKD. The length of the CDR3 is 17 residues. V dropped 9 bases and J dropped 7; count of bases not matched to a gene: 18.

The J gene is TRBJ1-5, the V gene TRBV6-1; 7 positions match TRBD1. Trimming cost V 7 bases and J 4 bases; bases outside gene matches: 7. The V gene's germline CDR1 is MNHNS and CDR2 SASEGT. This CDR3 is built from 14 residues. The DNA of the CDR3 is TGTGCCAGCATTCTAGGGGGCGCTAATCAGCCCCAGCATTTT. Residues: CASILGGANQPQHF.

V usage is TRBV7-9 and J usage is TRBJ2-5, with a possible D match to TRBD1 (6 bases). The CDR3 contains 12 residues. The V end lost 5 bases, the J end lost 5 bases, and 9 bases lay between the germline ends. CDR1 is SEHNR and CDR2 is FQNEAQ in the germline V gene (reference sequence). This chain's CDR3 is CASSLQGETQYF. CDR3 nucleotides: TGTGCCAGCAGCCTCCAGGGGGAGACCCAGTACTTC. The whole variable domain, remainder taken from reference TRBV7-9 and TRBJ2-5, is DTGVSQNPRHKITKRGQNVTFRCDPISEHNRLYWYRQTLGQGPEFLTYFQNEAQLEKSRLLSDRFSAERPKGSFSTLEIQRTEQGDSAMYLCASSLQGETQYFGPGTRLLVL.

The chain has TRBV7-2 and TRBJ2-7; perhaps TRBD1 as D (7 bases). The CDR3 sequence is 14 residues long. V shed 3 bases and J shed 7 bases, with 16 bases lying between them. Germline V CDR1 and CDR2: SGHTA, FQGNSA. In DNA form, the CDR3 reads TGTGCCAGCAGCTTTGGGACAGTTGCGGGGGAGCAGTACTTC. As protein: CASSFGTVAGEQYF. Full variable domain (missing parts from reference TRBV7-2 and TRBJ2-7): GAGVSQSPSNKVTEKGKDVELRCDPISGHTALYWYRQSLGQGLEFLIYFQGNSAPDKSGLPSDRFSAERTGGSVSTLTIQRTQQEDSAVYLCASSFGTVAGEQYFGPGTRLTVT.

The V and J genes are TRBV4-3 and TRBJ2-7; TRBD2 is a possible D gene (5 bases). CDR3 length: 13 amino acids. V was cut by 9 bases and J by 3 bases, with 15 bases left in between. Looked up from germline, CDR1 is LGHNA and CDR2 is YSLEER. The CDR3 here is CASSFSENYEQYF. CDR3 DNA sequence: TGCGCCAGTAGCTTTAGCGAGAACTACGAGCAGTACTTC.

The chain uses TRBV20-1 and TRBJ1-1; D might be TRBD1 (5 bases). In germline, CDR1 is DFQATT, CDR2 SNEGSKA (reference sequence). The CDR3 is 11 residues long. V gave up 6 bases and J gave up 6 bases, with 11 bases separating them. CDR3 sequence: CSAAGGAEAFF. CDR3 in DNA: TGCAGTGCCGCCGGGGGGGCTGAAGCTTTCTTT.

This chain joins TRBV5-4 and TRBJ2-3; 9 bases align to TRBD2. The V segment lost 4 bases and the J segment 3 bases; nucleotides outside the gene matches: 12. The CDR3 totals 17 residues. Germline V lookup: CDR1 SGHNT, CDR2 YYREEE (reference sequence). The CDR3 nucleotides read TGTGCCAGCAGCAGAGGGGCCGCGGGGGGGCGGACAGATACGCAGTATTTT. Translation gives CASSRGAAGGRTDTQYF.

This rearrangement joins TRBV7-3 to TRBJ2-5, with TRBD1 identical over 7 bases. The ends lost 5 bases at V and 5 bases at J; junction bases unmatched: 11. The CDR3 sequence is 15 residues long. In germline, CDR1 is SGHTA, CDR2 FQGTGA. This CDR3 reads CASSIGRGLGETQYF. The DNA of the CDR3 is TGTGCCAGCAGCATTGGAAGGGGGCTAGGGGAGACCCAGTACTTC.

This clone has a single count. The rearrangement links TRBV30 to TRBJ2-7; 8 bases are a match to TRBD1. V lost 0 bases, J lost 6 bases, and 1 base stayed unmatched. Germline CDR1 reads GTSNPN; CDR2 reads SVGIG (reference sequence). The CDR3 runs to 12 residues. CDR3 residues: CAWSVGQGEQYF. CDR3 sequence (DNA): TGTGCCTGGAGTGTCGGACAGGGCGAGCAGTACTTC.

This chain uses TRBV12-5 with TRBJ2-5, with D possibly being TRBD1 (7 bases). This CDR3 contains 16 residues. V dropped 6 bases and J dropped 4 bases, with 21 bases sitting between them. Germline CDR1 and CDR2: LGHNT and FRNRAP. This CDR3 reads CASGPGAGTASETQYF. The CDR3 bases are TGTGCTAGTGGCCCGGGGGCAGGGACAGCGTCAGAGACCCAGTACTTC.

The chain has TRBV29-1 and TRBJ2-1; D is ambiguous. Germline CDR1 SQVTM, CDR2 ANQGSEA. Trimming took 7 bases from V and 0 from J, leaving 7 bases between them. The CDR3 loop spans 12 amino acids. The CDR3 loop is CSGRDSYNEQFF. The CDR3 DNA follows: TGCAGCGGTAGAGACTCCTACAATGAGCAGTTCTTC.

The J gene is TRBJ1-2, the V gene TRBV7-2; no reliable D call. V shed 1 base and J shed 2 bases, with 11 bases lying between them. The CDR3 loop spans 15 amino acids. CDR1 is SGHTA, CDR2 FQGNSA, per germline. Here the CDR3 DNA reads TGTGCCAGCAGCTTAGGGCAGCTAGTCAACTATGGCTACACCTTC. It translates to CASSLGQLVNYGYTF.

The chain has TRBV19 and TRBJ2-3; TRBD1 aligns across 7 bases. The CDR3 has 14 residues. V was clipped by 9 bases and J by 1 base; unmatched bases: 7. Germline values: CDR1 LNHDA, CDR2 SQIVND (reference sequence). This chain's CDR3 is CASAFDRGTDTQYF. The CDR3 bases are TGTGCCAGCGCTTTCGACAGGGGCACAGATACGCAGTATTTT. The full variable domain, with the rest looked up from reference TRBV19 and TRBJ2-3, is DGGITQSPKYLFRKEGQNVTLSCEQNLNHDAMYWYRQDPGQGLRLIYYSQIVNDFQKGDIAEGYSVSREKKESFPLTVTSAQKNPTAFYLCASAFDRGTDTQYFGPGTRLTVL.

As DNA, the CDR3 is TGTGCCATCAGTGGGACTGACTCAGATACGCAGTATTTT. It specifies CAISGTDSDTQYF. This sequence joins TRBV10-3 and TRBJ2-3; weak D call: TRBD2 (5 bases). Germline V gene sequence: CDR1 ENHRY, CDR2 SYGVKD. V lost 4 bases and J 4 bases, leaving 9 bases between the germline ends. The CDR3 totals 13 residues.

This chain links TRBV7-3 with TRBJ2-5, with 9 bases identical to TRBD1. J gave up 5 bases and V 4 bases, and 8 bases lay outside the gene matches. Per germline, CDR1 SGHTA and CDR2 FQGTGA. This CDR3 is 15 amino acids long. DNA for the CDR3: TGTGCCAGCAGCTCCAACAGGGGGCAGGGGGAGACCCAGTACTTC. Residues: CASSSNRGQGETQYF. The whole variable domain, remainder taken from reference TRBV7-3 and TRBJ2-5, is GAGVSQTPSNKVTEKGKYVELRCDPISGHTALYWYRQSLGQGPEFLIYFQGTGAADDSGLPNDRFFAVRPEGSVSTLKIQRTERGDSAVYLCASSSNRGQGETQYFGPGTRLLVL.

The chain is built from TRBV7-9 and TRBJ2-5; 7 positions agree with TRBD1. Germline loops: CDR1 SEHNR, CDR2 FQNEAQ (reference sequence). Germline trimming cut 5 bases from V and 2 bases from J; bases unmatched to any gene: 8. The CDR3 runs to 15 residues. The CDR3 nucleotides are TGTGCCAGCAGCCTACAGGGGAATGGGCAAGAGACCCAGTACTTC. Encoded protein: CASSLQGNGQETQYF.

The chain uses TRBV7-6 and TRBJ1-4, with no clear D. V was trimmed by 0 bases and J by 0 bases, leaving 5 bases between them. CDR1 is SGHVS and CDR2 is FNYEAQ in the germline V gene. This CDR3 is built from 15 residues. This chain's CDR3 is CASSLAGATNEKLFF. Written as DNA, the CDR3 is TGTGCCAGCAGCTTAGCCGGTGCAACTAATGAAAAACTGTTTTTT.

The chain combines TRBV6-5 with TRBJ1-2; D remains unclear. V shed 8 bases and J shed 0 bases, with 16 bases lying between them. CDR1 and CDR2 (germline): MNHEY, SVGAGI. This CDR3 has 15 residues. The CDR3 sequence is CASRSRVIPNYGYTF. CDR3 bases: TGTGCCAGCCGCTCCCGGGTAATACCTAACTATGGCTACACCTTC.

CDR3 protein: CASSPQRVSPYEQYF. The DNA for the CDR3 is TGTGCCAGCAGCCCCCAACGGGTCTCCCCCTACGAGCAGTACTTC. The V gene is TRBV4-2, the J gene TRBJ2-7, with D uncertain. This CDR3 region has 15 residues. The germline CDR1 and CDR2 sequences are LGHNA and YNFKEQ. Trimming pared 4 bases from V and 2 bases from J, leaving 15 bases between.

V gene TRBV4-3 combines with J gene TRBJ2-7, with TRBD2 matching 9 bases. Germline V gives CDR1 LGHNA, CDR2 YSLEER. Germline trimming cut 0 bases from V and 5 bases from J; bases unmatched to any gene: 5. The length of the CDR3 is 15 residues. CDR3 bases: TGCGCCAGCAGCCAAGATCCTAGCGGGATCAACGAGCAGTACTTC. The encoded protein is CASSQDPSGINEQYF.

This clone was seen a single time. The chain recombines TRBV7-8 with TRBJ1-1; D possibly corresponds to TRBD1 (6 bases). The CDR3 sequence is 16 residues long. Trimming removed 0 bases at V and 0 bases at J, with 11 bases between. Germline lookup yields CDR1 SGHVS and CDR2 FQNEAQ. This CDR3 is CASSLALGGVNTEAFF. The CDR3 DNA follows: TGTGCCAGCAGCTTAGCGCTAGGGGGGGTGAACACTGAAGCTTTCTTT.

The chain couples TRBV6-5 to TRBJ2-7; TRBD1 might be the D (5 bases). The CDR3 has 13 amino acids. CDR1 is MNHEY, CDR2 SVGAGI, per germline. V lost 6 bases to trimming and J lost 3 bases, with 12 bases between them. CDR3 nucleotides: TGTGCCAGCAGACCTGGCAGGGACTACGAGCAGTACTTC. Translation gives CASRPGRDYEQYF.

The J gene is TRBJ2-7, the V gene TRBV9; the D is unclear. With 0 bases removed from V and 3 bases from J, the gap between germline ends came to 10 bases. From germline, CDR1 is SGDLS and CDR2 YYNGEE. The CDR3 is 14 amino acids. CDR3 loop: CASSVEAYHYEQYF. The CDR3 coding sequence is TGTGCCAGCAGCGTAGAAGCATACCACTACGAGCAGTACTTC.

The chain employs TRBV6-1 and TRBJ1-2; 7 bases are shared with TRBD1. V lost 8 bases to trimming and J lost 5 bases; unmatched junction nucleotides: 11. The germline V gene has CDR1 MNHNS and CDR2 SASEGT. The CDR3 spans 14 residues. The CDR3 nucleotides read TGTGCCAGCTTTAGAGGGGGCGCAGGATATGGCTACACCTTC. Its protein is CASFRGGAGYGYTF.

This clone was detected only a few times. The chain links TRBV7-3 to TRBJ1-1; D unresolved. Germline V gene data show CDR1 as SGHTA and CDR2 as FQGTGA. V was cut by 3 bases and J by 0 bases, with 8 bases left in between. CDR3 size: 14 residues. DNA for the CDR3: TGTGCCAGCAGCTTTGTAACAGTGAACACTGAAGCTTTCTTT. Amino acids: CASSFVTVNTEAFF.

The gene calls are TRBV30 and TRBJ2-7, with D possibly TRBD2 on 6 matching bases. The V gene's germline CDR1 is GTSNPN and CDR2 SVGIG (reference sequence). CDR3 length: 13 residues. Deletions cut 2 bases from V and 0 bases from J, with 8 bases between. CDR3 amino acids: CAWSIGGSYEQYF. Here the CDR3 DNA reads TGTGCCTGGAGTATCGGGGGCTCCTACGAGCAGTACTTC.